The present T cell receptor (beta chain) was sequenced within a study of control samples from healthy donors and cancer patients. Using immunoSEQ multiplex PCR, the repertoire was profiled, and TCRdb retains in-frame clones only, with some absent. The sample consists of about 150,000 clones, approximately 93% of them appearing once. Germline CDR1 is SQVTM and CDR2 is ANQGSEA. The CDR3 consists of 14 residues. Trimming at V came to 5 bases and at J to 2 bases, leaving 7 bases not matched to a gene. V gene TRBV29-1 combines with J gene TRBJ2-7; 9 bases align to TRBD1. The receptor's source is a man aged 45 to 65 in good health. Sequenced input: blood. The CDR3 reads CSVNIRDRAYEQYF. CDR3 nucleotide sequence: TGCAGCGTTAATATCCGGGACAGGGCCTACGAGCAGTACTTC.